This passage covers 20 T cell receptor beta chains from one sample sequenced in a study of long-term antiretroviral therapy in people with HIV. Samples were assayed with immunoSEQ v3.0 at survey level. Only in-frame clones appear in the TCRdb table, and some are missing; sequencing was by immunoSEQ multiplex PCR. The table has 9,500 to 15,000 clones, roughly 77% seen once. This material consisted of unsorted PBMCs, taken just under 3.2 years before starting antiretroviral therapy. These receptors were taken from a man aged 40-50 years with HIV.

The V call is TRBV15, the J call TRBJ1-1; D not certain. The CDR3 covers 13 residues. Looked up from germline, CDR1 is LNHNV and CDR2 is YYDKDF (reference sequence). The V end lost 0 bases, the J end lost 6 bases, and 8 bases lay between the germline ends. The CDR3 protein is CATSRDSGAEAFF. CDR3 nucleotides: TGTGCCACCAGCAGAGATTCGGGCGCTGAAGCTTTCTTT.

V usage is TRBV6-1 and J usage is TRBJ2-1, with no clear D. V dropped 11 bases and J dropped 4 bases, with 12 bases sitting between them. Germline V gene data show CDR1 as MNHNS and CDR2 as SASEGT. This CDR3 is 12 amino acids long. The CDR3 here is CAAFDTYNEQFF. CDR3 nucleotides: TGTGCCGCCTTTGACACTTACAATGAGCAGTTCTTC.

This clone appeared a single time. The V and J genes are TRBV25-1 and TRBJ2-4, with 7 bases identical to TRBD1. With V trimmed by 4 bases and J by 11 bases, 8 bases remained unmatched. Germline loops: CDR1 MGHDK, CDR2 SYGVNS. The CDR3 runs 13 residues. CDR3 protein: CASSGPNQGVQYF. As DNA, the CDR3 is TGTGCCAGCAGTGGTCCGAACCAGGGGGTTCAGTACTTC.

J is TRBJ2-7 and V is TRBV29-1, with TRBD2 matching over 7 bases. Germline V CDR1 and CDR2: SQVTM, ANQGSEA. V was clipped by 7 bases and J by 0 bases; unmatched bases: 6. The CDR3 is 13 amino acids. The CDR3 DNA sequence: TGCAGCGCCGAGACTAGCAGCTCCTACGAGCAGTACTTC. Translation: CSAETSSSYEQYF.

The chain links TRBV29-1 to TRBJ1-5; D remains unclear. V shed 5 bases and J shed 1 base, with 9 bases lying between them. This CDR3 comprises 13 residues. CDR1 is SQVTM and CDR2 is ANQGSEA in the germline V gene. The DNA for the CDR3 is TGCAGCGTTAGGAACAGAAGCAATCAGCCCCAGCATTTT. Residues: CSVRNRSNQPQHF.

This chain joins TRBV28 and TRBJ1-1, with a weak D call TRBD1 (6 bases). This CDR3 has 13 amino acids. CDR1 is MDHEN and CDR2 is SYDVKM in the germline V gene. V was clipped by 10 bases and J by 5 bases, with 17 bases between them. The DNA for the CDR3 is TGTGCCATATCGGCCGGGGGCGGGACTGAAGCTTTCTTT. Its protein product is CAISAGGGTEAFF. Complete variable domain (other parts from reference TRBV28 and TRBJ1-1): DVKVTQSSRYLVKRTGEKVFLECVQDMDHENMFWYRQDPGLGLRLIYFSYDVKMKEKGDIPEGYSVSREKKERFSLILESASTNQTSMYLCAISAGGGTEAFFGQGTRLTVV.

CDR3 loop: CASSERTGAQTQYF. In nucleotides, the CDR3 is TGTGCCAGCAGTGAAAGGACAGGGGCCCAGACCCAGTACTTC. The chain couples TRBV6-1 to TRBJ2-5, with TRBD1 matching 9 bases. The CDR3 has 14 residues. The junction had 4 bases not matched to a gene; V was cut back by 2 bases and J by 6 bases. Germline CDR1 is MNHNS and CDR2 is SASEGT.

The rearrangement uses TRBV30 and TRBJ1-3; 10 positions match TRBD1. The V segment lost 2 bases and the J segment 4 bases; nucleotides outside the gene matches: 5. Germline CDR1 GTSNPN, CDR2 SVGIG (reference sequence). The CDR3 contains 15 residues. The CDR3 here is CAWSKGQGQGNTIYF. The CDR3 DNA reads TGTGCCTGGAGTAAGGGACAGGGGCAAGGAAACACCATATATTTT.

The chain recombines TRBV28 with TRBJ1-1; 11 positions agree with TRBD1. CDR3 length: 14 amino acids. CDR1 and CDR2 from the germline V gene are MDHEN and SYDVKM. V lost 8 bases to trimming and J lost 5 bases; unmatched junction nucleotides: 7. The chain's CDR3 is CASLRTGGMTEAFF. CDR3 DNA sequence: TGTGCCAGCCTCCGGACAGGGGGCATGACTGAAGCTTTCTTT.

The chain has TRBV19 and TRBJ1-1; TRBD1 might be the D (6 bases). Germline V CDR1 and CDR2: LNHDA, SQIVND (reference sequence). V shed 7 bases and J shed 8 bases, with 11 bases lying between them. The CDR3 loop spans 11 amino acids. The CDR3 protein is CASMRGTEAFF. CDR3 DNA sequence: TGTGCCAGTATGAGGGGGACAGAAGCTTTCTTT.

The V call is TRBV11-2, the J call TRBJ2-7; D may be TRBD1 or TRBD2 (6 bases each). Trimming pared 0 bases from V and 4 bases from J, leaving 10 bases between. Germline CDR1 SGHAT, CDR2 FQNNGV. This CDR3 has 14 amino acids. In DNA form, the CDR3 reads TGTGCCAGCAGCTTAGACCCGGGGGCTTACGAGCAGTACTTC. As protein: CASSLDPGAYEQYF.

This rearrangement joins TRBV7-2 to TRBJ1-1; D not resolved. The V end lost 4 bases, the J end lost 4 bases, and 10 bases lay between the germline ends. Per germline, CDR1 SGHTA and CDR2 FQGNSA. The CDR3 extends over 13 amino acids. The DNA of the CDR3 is TGTGCCAGCAGCTCTAGGGAAGGCACTGAAGCTTTCTTT. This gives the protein CASSSREGTEAFF.

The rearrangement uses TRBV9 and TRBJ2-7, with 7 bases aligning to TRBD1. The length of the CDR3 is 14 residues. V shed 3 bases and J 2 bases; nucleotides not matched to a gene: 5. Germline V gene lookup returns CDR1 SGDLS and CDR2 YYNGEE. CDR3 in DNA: TGTGCCAGCAGCGACCGGGACAGTACCTACGAGCAGTACTTC. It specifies CASSDRDSTYEQYF.

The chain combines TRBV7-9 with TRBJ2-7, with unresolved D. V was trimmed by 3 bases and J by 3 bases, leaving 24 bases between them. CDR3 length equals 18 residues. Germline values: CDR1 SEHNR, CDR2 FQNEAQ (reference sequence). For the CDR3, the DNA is TGTGCCAGCAGCTTCTCTCGTCTCCCCACCACTTTCAACTACGAGCAGTACTTC. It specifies CASSFSRLPTTFNYEQYF.

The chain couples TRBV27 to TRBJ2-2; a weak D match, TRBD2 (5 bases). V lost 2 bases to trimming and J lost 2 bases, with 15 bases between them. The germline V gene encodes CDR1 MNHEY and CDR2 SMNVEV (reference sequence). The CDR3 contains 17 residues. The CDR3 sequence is CASSLPGVGINTGELFF. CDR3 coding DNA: TGTGCCAGCAGTTTACCCGGGGTGGGGATTAACACCGGGGAGCTGTTTTTT.

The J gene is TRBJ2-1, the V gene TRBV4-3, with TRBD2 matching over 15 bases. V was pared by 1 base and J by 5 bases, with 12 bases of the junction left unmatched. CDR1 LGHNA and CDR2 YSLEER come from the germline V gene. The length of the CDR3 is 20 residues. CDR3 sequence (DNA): TGCGCCAGCAGCCAAGCCCTGGGACTAGCGGGAGGAGGGGTTCACAATGAGCAGTTCTTC. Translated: CASSQALGLAGGGVHNEQFF.

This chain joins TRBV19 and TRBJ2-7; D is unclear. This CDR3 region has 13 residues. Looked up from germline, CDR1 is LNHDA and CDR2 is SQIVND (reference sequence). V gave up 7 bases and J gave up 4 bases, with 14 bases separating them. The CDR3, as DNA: TGTGCCAGTACCGTTTATCCAGGTTACGAGCAGTACTTC. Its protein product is CASTVYPGYEQYF.

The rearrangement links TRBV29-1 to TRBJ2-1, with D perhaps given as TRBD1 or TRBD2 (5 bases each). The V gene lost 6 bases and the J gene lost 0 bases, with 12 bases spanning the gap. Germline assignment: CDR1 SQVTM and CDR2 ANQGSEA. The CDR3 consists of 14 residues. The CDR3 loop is CSVPEGSSYNEQFF. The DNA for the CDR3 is TGCAGCGTCCCTGAGGGGAGCTCCTACAATGAGCAGTTCTTC.

In DNA, the CDR3 is TGTGCCAGCAGCTTAAGTCGGTCGGGGGGGGAAGGGGAGCAGTACTTC. Encoded protein: CASSLSRSGGEGEQYF. The chain combines TRBV7-2 with TRBJ2-7, with 8 positions matching TRBD2. The CDR3 is 16 amino acids. The V gene's germline CDR1 is SGHTA and CDR2 FQGNSA. After removal of 2 bases from V and 7 bases from J, the junction contained 13 bases not matched to a gene. The entire variable domain, with the rest obtained from reference TRBV7-2 and TRBJ2-7, is as follows: GAGVSQSPSNKVTEKGKDVELRCDPISGHTALYWYRQSLGQGLEFLIYFQGNSAPDKSGLPSDRFSAERTGGSVSTLTIQRTQQEDSAVYLCASSLSRSGGEGEQYFGPGTRLTVT.

The CDR3 nucleotides are TGTGCCAGCAGTTTAGCGGGAGTCACAGATACGCAGTATTTT. Its translation: CASSLAGVTDTQYF. The chain recombines TRBV7-3 with TRBJ2-3; 9 bases line up with TRBD2. V was clipped by 6 bases and J by 2 bases; unmatched bases: 3. The CDR3 has 14 residues. CDR1 and CDR2 from the germline V gene are SGHTA and FQGTGA.